The 5 T cell receptor beta chains below all came from one sample that was sequenced in a study of blood T cells in healthy people across ages. Using a J-beta primer mix together with a sample-barcoded 5' primer, a second PCR was run for about 6 to 12 cycles. MiXCR, run by TCRdb on the 5' RACE reads, gives a single entry per CDR3 protein. This sample has over a million distinct CDR3 sequences, with 35% to 45% found just once. The sample comprised blood. The receptors were gathered from a woman aged 18-30 years in good health.

The gene calls are TRBV12-3 or TRBV12-4 and TRBJ2-1, with 8 bases matching TRBD1. The CDR3 extends over 13 amino acids. Germline trimming cut 2 bases from V and 10 bases from J; bases unmatched to any gene: 4. The CDR3 bases are TGTGCCAGCAGTTTATTGGGGACAGGCGAGCAGTTCTTC. This gives the protein CASSLLGTGEQFF.

This clonotype was recorded a few times. The V gene is TRBV19, the J gene TRBJ2-1; TRBD2 might be the D (7 bases). V was cut by 4 bases and J by 4 bases, with 14 bases left in between. Germline loops: CDR1 LNHDA, CDR2 SQIVND (reference sequence). The CDR3 has 15 amino acids. CDR3 nucleotides: TGTGCCAGTAGTACACGGGGGGCGCAGTACAATGAGCAGTTCTTC. This gives the protein CASSTRGAQYNEQFF.

CDR3 in amino acids: CSATRQGILSYEQYF. The CDR3 nucleotides read TGCAGTGCTACTCGACAGGGGATACTCTCCTACGAGCAGTACTTC. V is TRBV20-1 and J is TRBJ2-7, with 8 bases that match TRBD1. This CDR3 spans 15 amino acids. Germline V gives CDR1 DFQATT, CDR2 SNEGSKA (reference sequence). V lost 4 bases, J lost 0 bases, and 8 bases stayed unmatched.

The rearrangement links TRBV19 to TRBJ2-1; the D is unclear. This CDR3 comprises 13 residues. The germline gives CDR1 LNHDA, CDR2 SQIVND (reference sequence). V lost 3 bases, J lost 9 bases, and 12 bases lay in between. The CDR3 is CASSIPPVGEQFF. CDR3 coding DNA: TGTGCCAGTAGTATCCCACCCGTTGGTGAGCAGTTCTTC.

The rearrangement joins TRBV6-2 or TRBV6-3 to TRBJ2-1, with TRBD2 matching over 8 bases. Germline V lookup: CDR1 MNHEY, CDR2 SVGEGT. Germline trimming cut 10 bases from V and 5 bases from J; bases unmatched to any gene: 10. CDR3 size: 14 residues. The CDR3 is CAIKKRETHNEQFF. The CDR3 coding sequence is TGTGCCATCAAAAAGCGGGAGACCCACAATGAGCAGTTCTTC.